This T cell receptor beta chain derives from a study of OX40 agonist ivuxolimab in advanced cancers. Study as a whole: Ivuxolimab is an agonistic anti-OX40 (CD134) antibody, and patients were treated with it.

Overall study results and limits: Among patients with partial responses at 0.1-3.0 mg/kg, clonal expansion was among the lowest. Clonal expansion by week 6 occurred in CD4+ and CD8+ blood T cells (at 0.1 to 3.0 mg/kg).

Of note for this clone: No antigen is known for it.

Germline V gene data show CDR1 as SEHNR and CDR2 as FQNEAQ (reference sequence). This CDR3 comprises 14 residues. V dropped 2 bases and J dropped 5 bases, with 12 bases sitting between them. Profiling relied on immunoSEQ multiplex PCR, and the TCRdb table lists in-frame clones only, not all of them. The sample has tens of thousands of clones; 84% are singletons. The sample was CD4+ or CD8+ T cells sorted from blood, taken in a trial of the OX40 agonist ivuxolimab. The origin of this receptor is an adult with an advanced solid tumor such as melanoma, head and neck, liver or kidney cancer. The V call is TRBV7-9, the J call TRBJ1-1; D not resolved. The CDR3 DNA reads TGTGCCAGCAGCTTAATGGGATTCGGGACTGAAGCTTTCTTT. Translated: CASSLMGFGTEAFF.